These 22 T cell receptor beta chains were all obtained from the same sample, sequenced in a study of CXCR3-negative and CXCR3-positive naive CD8 T cells. General study results and limits: Naive cells positive for CXCR3 carried more hydrophobic TRB CDR3s than CXCR3-negative ones.

In preparing the TRB cDNA libraries, 5' RACE with UMI labels was used. With the 5' RACE reads reprocessed, TCRdb shows one record per CDR3 protein and no DNA. The sample has around 150,000 distinct CDR3 sequences. No antigens are known for them. Sequencing used naive CXCR3+ CD8+ T cells from blood. Subset: CD45RO-CCR7+CD27+CD95- naive CD8+ T cells expressing CXCR3 (TNR3+). These receptors originate from a human donor in good health. Some clones in this sample may be carry-over from other donors' samples.

The chain joins TRBV7-9 to TRBJ2-7; the D gene TCRdb calls, TRBD1, cannot be checked with no DNA. The CDR3 extends over 14 amino acids. Germline V gene sequence: CDR1 SEHNR, CDR2 FQNEAQ (reference sequence). The CDR3 spells CASSPPTVTYEQYF.

The rearrangement links TRBV20-1 to TRBJ1-6; no DNA is available, so the TRBD1 call from TCRdb remains unchecked. Germline V lookup: CDR1 DFQATT, CDR2 SNEGSKA (reference sequence). The CDR3 runs 16 residues. The CDR3 reads CSARATRGRVQSPLHF.

This chain's CDR3 is CASSPLDADTQYF. The genes are TRBV6-5 and TRBJ2-3. This CDR3 has 13 amino acids. Per the germline V gene, CDR1 is MNHEY and CDR2 is SVGAGI.

V and J are TRBV29-1 and TRBJ2-1; TCRdb gives TRBD1 as the D gene, but with no DNA this cannot be confirmed. The V gene's germline CDR1 is SQVTM and CDR2 ANQGSEA. CDR3 length: 14 residues. This CDR3 is CSVVGTPGANEQFF.

This chain links TRBV9 with TRBJ1-2. The germline V gene encodes CDR1 SGDLS and CDR2 YYNGEE. The CDR3 is made up of 15 amino acids. The CDR3 here is CASSTITGTGYGYTF.

This rearrangement joins TRBV7-9 to TRBJ2-2; without DNA, the TCRdb call of TRBD2 cannot be checked. CDR3 size: 17 residues. Germline V lookup: CDR1 SEHNR, CDR2 FQNEAQ (reference sequence). The CDR3 protein is CASSYPGLTAMTGELFF.

The rearrangement joins TRBV12-3 or TRBV12-4 to TRBJ2-3; the D call from TCRdb, TRBD2, cannot be confirmed without DNA. The CDR3 has 15 residues. The CDR3 loop is CASSSSGGRTDTQYF.

The V and J genes are TRBV6-6 and TRBJ2-7; TCRdb outputs TRBD1, but without DNA this stays unchecked. Germline V gene sequence: CDR1 MNHNY, CDR2 SVGAGI (reference sequence). The CDR3 runs 15 residues. The CDR3 spells CASSSMTPRGNEQYF.

The rearrangement joins TRBV5-1 to TRBJ1-1; TCRdb returns TRBD1, unconfirmable since there is no DNA. The CDR3 extends over 14 amino acids. Germline assignment: CDR1 SGHRS and CDR2 YFSETQ. The CDR3 spells CASSPGQGVSEAFF.

The rearrangement links TRBV29-1 to TRBJ2-5; the TCRdb call, TRBD1, lacks DNA for checking. CDR3 length: 13 residues. The germline CDR1 and CDR2 sequences are SQVTM and ANQGSEA. The CDR3 loop reads CSVIKGAEETQYF.

V is TRBV29-1 and J is TRBJ2-3. The CDR3 is made up of 15 amino acids. From germline, CDR1 is SQVTM and CDR2 ANQGSEA. The CDR3 is CSVEVVALGTDTQYF.

This rearrangement joins TRBV20-1 to TRBJ2-1; TCRdb's D gene call, TRBD1, goes unchecked for lack of DNA. The CDR3 contains 16 residues. CDR1 is DFQATT, CDR2 SNEGSKA, per germline (reference sequence). CDR3 sequence reads: CSARDRGSGSYNEQFF.

V gene TRBV5-6 combines with J gene TRBJ2-3; TCRdb selects TRBD1, and the lack of DNA leaves this call unchecked. Germline V CDR1 and CDR2: SGHDT, YYEEEE. The CDR3 is 15 amino acids. CDR3 loop: CASSLRVGGTDTQYF.

The rearrangement joins TRBV14 to TRBJ1-2. Germline CDR1 and CDR2: SGHDN and FVKESK. The CDR3 has 13 amino acids. The CDR3 loop is CASSHGRNYGYTF.

This chain joins TRBV6-6 and TRBJ2-7; TCRdb lists TRBD1, though no DNA is available to test this call. The CDR3 spans 15 residues. CDR1 and CDR2 (germline): MNHNY, SVGAGI (reference sequence). The CDR3 is CASSSGGQSSYEQYF.

The chain is built from TRBV29-1 and TRBJ2-5; TCRdb's D call of TRBD1 is untestable without DNA. Germline CDR1 and CDR2: SQVTM and ANQGSEA. The CDR3 runs to 14 residues. The CDR3 here is CSVVFAGQGETQYF.

The chain has TRBV10-1 and TRBJ2-7. Looked up from germline, CDR1 is WNHNN and CDR2 is SYGVQD (reference sequence). There are 13 residues in the CDR3. This chain's CDR3 is CASSESWDYEQYF.

The rearrangement joins TRBV28 to TRBJ1-2; absent DNA, TCRdb's TRBD1 call cannot be checked. The CDR3 is made up of 16 amino acids. In germline, CDR1 is MDHEN, CDR2 SYDVKM. The CDR3: CASSPNAGVANYGYTF.

The V gene is TRBV12-3 or TRBV12-4, the J gene TRBJ2-2; TCRdb lists TRBD1, though no DNA is available to test this call. CDR3 length: 14 amino acids. This CDR3 reads CASTGGGNTGELFF.

This chain uses TRBV12-3 or TRBV12-4 with TRBJ2-7; the TCRdb call, TRBD1, lacks DNA for checking. The CDR3 extends over 15 amino acids. Here the CDR3 reads CASSPRQGMVYEQYF.

The CDR3 reads CASSSPERNTEAFF. The genes are TRBV7-9 and TRBJ1-1. Germline lookup yields CDR1 SEHNR and CDR2 FQNEAQ (reference sequence). This CDR3 region has 14 residues.

The chain is built from TRBV7-9 and TRBJ2-1. Per the germline V gene, CDR1 is SEHNR and CDR2 is FQNEAQ (reference sequence). This CDR3 is 12 amino acids long. The chain's CDR3 is CASSSRYNEQFF.